This T cell receptor (beta chain) was documented in a study of CDR3 diversity in severe acne. This clonotype appeared a few times. TCRdb analysed the PCR reads with MiXCR anew, one entry per CDR3 protein. The sample lists about 85,000 distinct CDR3 sequences, roughly half occurring once. The specimen sequenced was blood. The source is a male donor in good health, serving as a control.

CDR3 residues: CASSSQPAMGGYTF. CDR3 sequence (DNA): TGTGCCAGCAGCTCCCAACCGGCTATGGGTGGCTACACCTTC. This rearrangement joins TRBV7-3 to TRBJ1-2; no definite D call. The CDR3 runs 14 residues. The germline gives CDR1 SGHTA, CDR2 FQGTGA. Trimming shortened V by 4 bases and J by 7 bases, and 16 bases separated the two germline ends.